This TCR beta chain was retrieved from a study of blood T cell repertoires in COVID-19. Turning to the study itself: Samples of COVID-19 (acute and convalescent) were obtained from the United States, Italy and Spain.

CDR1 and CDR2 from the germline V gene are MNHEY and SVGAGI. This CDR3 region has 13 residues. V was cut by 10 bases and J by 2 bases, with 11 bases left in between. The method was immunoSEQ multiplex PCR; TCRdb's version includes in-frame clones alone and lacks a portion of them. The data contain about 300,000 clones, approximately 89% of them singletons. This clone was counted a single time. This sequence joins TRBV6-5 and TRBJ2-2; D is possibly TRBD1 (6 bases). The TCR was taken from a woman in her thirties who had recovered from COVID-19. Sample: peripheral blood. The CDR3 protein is CATRGVNTGELFF. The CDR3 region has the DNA TGTGCCACCAGGGGCGTCAACACCGGGGAGCTGTTTTTT.